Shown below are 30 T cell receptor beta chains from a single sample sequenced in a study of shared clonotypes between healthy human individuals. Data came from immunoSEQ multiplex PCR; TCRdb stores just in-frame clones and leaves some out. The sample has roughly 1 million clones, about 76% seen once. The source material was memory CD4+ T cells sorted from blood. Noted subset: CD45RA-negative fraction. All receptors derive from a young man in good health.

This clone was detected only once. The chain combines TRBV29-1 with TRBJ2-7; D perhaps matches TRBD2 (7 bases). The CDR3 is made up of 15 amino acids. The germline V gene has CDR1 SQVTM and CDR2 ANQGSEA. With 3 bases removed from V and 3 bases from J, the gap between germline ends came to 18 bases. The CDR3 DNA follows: TGCAGCGTTGAGGACCCTGAGGGAGGGGGCTACGAGCAGTACTTC. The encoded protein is CSVEDPEGGGYEQYF.

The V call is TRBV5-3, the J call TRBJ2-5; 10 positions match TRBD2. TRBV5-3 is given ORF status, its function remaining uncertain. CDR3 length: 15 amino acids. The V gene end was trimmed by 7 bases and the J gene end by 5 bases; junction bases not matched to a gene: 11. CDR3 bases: TGTGCCAGAGCCCCAGCGGGGGGGCCCCGGGAGACCCAGTACTTC. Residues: CARAPAGGPRETQYF.

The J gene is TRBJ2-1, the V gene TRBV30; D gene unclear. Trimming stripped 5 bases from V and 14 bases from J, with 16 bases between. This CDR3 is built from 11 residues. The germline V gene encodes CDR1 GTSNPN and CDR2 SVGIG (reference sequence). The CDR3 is CAWGPRGPEFF. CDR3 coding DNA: TGTGCCTGGGGCCCCCGTGGCCCCGAGTTCTTC.

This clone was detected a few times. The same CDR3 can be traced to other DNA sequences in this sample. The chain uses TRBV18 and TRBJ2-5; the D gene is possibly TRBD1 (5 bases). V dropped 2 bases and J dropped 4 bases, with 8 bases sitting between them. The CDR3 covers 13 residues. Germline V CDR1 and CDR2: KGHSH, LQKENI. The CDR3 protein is CASSPVGAETQYF. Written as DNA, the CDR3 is TGTGCCAGCTCACCAGTAGGGGCAGAGACCCAGTACTTC.

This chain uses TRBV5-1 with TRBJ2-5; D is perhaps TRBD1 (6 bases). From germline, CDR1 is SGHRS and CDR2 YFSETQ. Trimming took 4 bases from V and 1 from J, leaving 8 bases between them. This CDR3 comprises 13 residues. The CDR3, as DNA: TGCGCCAGCAGCGGGGACACCCAAGAGACCCAGTACTTC. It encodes CASSGDTQETQYF.

This CDR3 reads CASSPAGGGIPGELFF. The CDR3 DNA is TGTGCCAGCAGCCCGGCAGGGGGGGGCATCCCCGGGGAGCTGTTTTTT. The J gene is TRBJ2-2, the V gene TRBV7-3, with D perhaps given as TRBD1 or TRBD2 (7 bases each). Trimming cost V 5 bases and J 6 bases, with 19 bases left between them. The CDR3 consists of 16 residues. Germline V gene data show CDR1 as SGHTA and CDR2 as FQGTGA.

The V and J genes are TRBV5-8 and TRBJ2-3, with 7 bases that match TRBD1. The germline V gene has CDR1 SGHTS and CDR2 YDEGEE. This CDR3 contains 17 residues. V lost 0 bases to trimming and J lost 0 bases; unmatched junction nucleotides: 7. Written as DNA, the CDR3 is TGTGCCAGCAGCTTGGGGATGACAGGGCTTAGCACAGATACGCAGTATTTT. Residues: CASSLGMTGLSTDTQYF.

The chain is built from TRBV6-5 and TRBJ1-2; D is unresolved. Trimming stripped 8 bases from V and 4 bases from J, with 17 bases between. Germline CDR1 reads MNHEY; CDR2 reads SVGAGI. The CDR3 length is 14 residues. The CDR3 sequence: CASSKNSGSYGYTF. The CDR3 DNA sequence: TGTGCCAGCTCGAAAAATAGCGGTAGCTATGGCTACACCTTC.

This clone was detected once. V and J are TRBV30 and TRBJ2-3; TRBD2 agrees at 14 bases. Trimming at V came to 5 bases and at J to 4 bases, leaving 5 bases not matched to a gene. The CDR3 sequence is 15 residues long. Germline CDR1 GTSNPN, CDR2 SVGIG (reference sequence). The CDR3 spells CAWEKTSGGADTQYF. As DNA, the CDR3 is TGTGCCTGGGAGAAGACTAGCGGGGGGGCAGATACGCAGTATTTT.

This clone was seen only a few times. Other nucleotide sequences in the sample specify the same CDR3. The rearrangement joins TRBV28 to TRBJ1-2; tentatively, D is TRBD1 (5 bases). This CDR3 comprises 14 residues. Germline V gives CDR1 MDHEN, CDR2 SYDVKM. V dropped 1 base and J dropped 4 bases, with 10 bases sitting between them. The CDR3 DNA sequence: TGTGCCAGCAGTTTATCCGGGACGGCCTATGGCTACACCTTC. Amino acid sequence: CASSLSGTAYGYTF.

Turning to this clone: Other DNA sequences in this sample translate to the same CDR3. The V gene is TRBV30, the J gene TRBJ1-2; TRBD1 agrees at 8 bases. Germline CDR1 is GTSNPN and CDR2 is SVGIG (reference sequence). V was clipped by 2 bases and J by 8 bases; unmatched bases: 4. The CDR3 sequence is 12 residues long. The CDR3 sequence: CAWSSGQGGYTF. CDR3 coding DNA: TGTGCCTGGAGTTCAGGACAGGGCGGCTACACCTTC.

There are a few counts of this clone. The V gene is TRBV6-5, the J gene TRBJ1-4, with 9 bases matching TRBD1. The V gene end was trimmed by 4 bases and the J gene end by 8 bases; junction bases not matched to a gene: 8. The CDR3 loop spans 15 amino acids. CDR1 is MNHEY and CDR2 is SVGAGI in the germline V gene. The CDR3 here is CASSSSGTGNEKLFF. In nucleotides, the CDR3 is TGTGCCAGCAGTTCCTCCGGGACAGGGAACGAAAAACTGTTTTTT.

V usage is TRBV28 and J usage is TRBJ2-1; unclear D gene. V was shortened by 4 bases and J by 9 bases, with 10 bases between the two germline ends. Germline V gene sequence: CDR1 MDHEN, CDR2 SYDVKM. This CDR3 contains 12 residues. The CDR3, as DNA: TGTGCCAGCAGTTGGGGTATAAGTGAGCAGTTCTTC. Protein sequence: CASSWGISEQFF.

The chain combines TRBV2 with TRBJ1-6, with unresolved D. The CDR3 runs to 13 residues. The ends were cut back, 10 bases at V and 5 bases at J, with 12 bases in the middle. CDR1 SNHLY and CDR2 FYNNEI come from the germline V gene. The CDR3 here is CATQAQDNSPLHF. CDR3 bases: TGTGCCACCCAGGCTCAAGATAATTCACCCCTCCACTTT.

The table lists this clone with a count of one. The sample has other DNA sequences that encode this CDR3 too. The CDR3 sequence: CAWSVWGGNEQFF. The CDR3 coding sequence is TGTGCCTGGAGTGTTTGGGGGGGAAATGAGCAGTTCTTC. The chain has TRBV30 and TRBJ2-1, with 7 bases that match TRBD2. The CDR3 has 13 amino acids. V gave up 0 bases and J gave up 7 bases; unmatched junction bases: 3. CDR1 is GTSNPN, CDR2 SVGIG, per germline (reference sequence).

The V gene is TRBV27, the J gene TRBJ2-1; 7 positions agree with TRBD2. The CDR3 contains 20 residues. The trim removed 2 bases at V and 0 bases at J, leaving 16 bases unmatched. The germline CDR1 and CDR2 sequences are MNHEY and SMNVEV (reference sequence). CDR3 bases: TGTGCCAGCAGTTTACGGGGACTACACGCCCGAAAAAGCTCCTACAATGAGCAGTTCTTC. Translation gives CASSLRGLHARKSSYNEQFF.

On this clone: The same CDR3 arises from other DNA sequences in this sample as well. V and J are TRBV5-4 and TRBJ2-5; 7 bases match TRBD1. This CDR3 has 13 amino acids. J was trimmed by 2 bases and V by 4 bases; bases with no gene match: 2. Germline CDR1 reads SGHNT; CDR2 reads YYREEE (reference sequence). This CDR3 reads CASSPGQQETQYF. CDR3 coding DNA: TGTGCCAGCAGCCCGGGACAGCAAGAGACCCAGTACTTC. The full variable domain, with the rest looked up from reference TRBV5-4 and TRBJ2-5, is ETGVTQSPTHLIKTRGQQVTLRCSSQSGHNTVSWYQQALGQGPQFIFQYYREEENGRGNFPPRFSGLQFPNYSSELNVNALELDDSALYLCASSPGQQETQYFGPGTRLLVL.

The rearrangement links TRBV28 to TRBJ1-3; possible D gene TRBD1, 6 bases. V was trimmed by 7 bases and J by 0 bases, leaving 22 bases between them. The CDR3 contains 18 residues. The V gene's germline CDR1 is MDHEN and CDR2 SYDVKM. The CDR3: CASTTLTNRESSGNTIYF. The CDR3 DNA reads TGTGCCAGCACCACCCTGACGAACAGGGAGAGCTCTGGAAACACCATATATTTT.

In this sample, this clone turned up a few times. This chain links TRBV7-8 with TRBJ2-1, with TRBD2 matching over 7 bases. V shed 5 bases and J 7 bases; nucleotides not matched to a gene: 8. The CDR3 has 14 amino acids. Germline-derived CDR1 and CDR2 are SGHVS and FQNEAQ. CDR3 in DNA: TGTGCCAGCAGCCCTGTGGGAGGGCGAAATGAGCAGTTCTTC. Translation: CASSPVGGRNEQFF. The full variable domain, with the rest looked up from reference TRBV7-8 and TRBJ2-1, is GAGVSQSPRYKVAKRGQDVALRCDPISGHVSLFWYQQALGQGPEFLTYFQNEAQLDKSGLPSDRFFAERPEGSVSTLKIQRTQQEDSAVYLCASSPVGGRNEQFFGPGTRLTVL.

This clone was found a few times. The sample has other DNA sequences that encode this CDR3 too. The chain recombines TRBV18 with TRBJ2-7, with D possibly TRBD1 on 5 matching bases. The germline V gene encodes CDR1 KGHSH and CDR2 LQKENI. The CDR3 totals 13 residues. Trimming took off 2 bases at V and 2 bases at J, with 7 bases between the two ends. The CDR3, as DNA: TGTGCCAGCTCACCAGGGGCCCCCTACGAGCAGTACTTC. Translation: CASSPGAPYEQYF. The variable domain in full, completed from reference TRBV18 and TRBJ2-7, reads NAGVMQNPRHLVRRRGQEARLRCSPMKGHSHVYWYRQLPEEGLKFMVYLQKENIIDESGMPKERFSAEFPKEGPSILRIQQVVRGDSAAYFCASSPGAPYEQYFGPGTRLTVT.

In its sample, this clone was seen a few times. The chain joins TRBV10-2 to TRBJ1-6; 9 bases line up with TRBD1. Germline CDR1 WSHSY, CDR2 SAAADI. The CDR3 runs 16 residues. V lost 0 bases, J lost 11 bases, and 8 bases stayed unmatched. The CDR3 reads CASSESGTGRAAPLHF. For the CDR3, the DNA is TGCGCCAGCAGTGAGTCGGGGACAGGGCGGGCGGCACCCCTCCACTTT.

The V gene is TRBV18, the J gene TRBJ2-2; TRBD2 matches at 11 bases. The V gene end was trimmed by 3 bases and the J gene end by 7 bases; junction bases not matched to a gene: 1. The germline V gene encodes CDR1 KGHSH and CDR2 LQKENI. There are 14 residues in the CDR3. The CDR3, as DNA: TGTGCCAGCTCACCGGGACTAGCGGTCGGGGAGCTGTTTTTT. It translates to CASSPGLAVGELFF.

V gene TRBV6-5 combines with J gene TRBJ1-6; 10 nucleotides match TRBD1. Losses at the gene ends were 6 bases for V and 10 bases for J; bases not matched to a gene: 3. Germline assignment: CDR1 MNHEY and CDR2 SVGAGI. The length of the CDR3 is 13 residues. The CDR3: CASRGQGWSPLHF. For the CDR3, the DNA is TGTGCCAGCAGGGGACAGGGGTGGTCACCCCTCCACTTT.

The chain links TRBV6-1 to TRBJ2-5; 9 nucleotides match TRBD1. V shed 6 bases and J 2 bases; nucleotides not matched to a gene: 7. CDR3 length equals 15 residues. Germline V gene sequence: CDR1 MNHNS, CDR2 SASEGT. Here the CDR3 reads CASRRDRAGQETQYF. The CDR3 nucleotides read TGTGCCAGCAGGCGGGACAGGGCTGGACAAGAGACCCAGTACTTC.

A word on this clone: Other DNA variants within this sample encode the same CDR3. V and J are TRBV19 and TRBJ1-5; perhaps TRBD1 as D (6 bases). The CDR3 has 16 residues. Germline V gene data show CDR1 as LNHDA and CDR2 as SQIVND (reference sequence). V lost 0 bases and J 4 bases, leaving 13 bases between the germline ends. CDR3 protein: CASSIDRGRSNQPQHF. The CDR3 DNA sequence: TGTGCCAGTAGTATAGATCGGGGGCGGAGTAATCAGCCCCAGCATTTT.

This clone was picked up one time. The chain's CDR3 is CASSQDPQSGANVLTF. The CDR3, as DNA: TGCGCCAGCAGCCAAGACCCCCAGTCTGGGGCCAACGTCCTGACTTTC. The genes are TRBV4-3 and TRBJ2-6; D is ambiguous. Germline V lookup: CDR1 LGHNA, CDR2 YSLEER. CDR3 size: 16 residues. Trimming pared 0 bases from V and 1 base from J, leaving 7 bases between.

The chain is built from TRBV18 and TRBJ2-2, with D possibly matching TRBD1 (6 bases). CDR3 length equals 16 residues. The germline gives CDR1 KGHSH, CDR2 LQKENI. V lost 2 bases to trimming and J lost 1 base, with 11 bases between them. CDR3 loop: CASSPFPGQNTGELFF. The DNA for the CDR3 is TGTGCCAGCTCACCATTCCCGGGACAGAACACCGGGGAGCTGTTTTTT.

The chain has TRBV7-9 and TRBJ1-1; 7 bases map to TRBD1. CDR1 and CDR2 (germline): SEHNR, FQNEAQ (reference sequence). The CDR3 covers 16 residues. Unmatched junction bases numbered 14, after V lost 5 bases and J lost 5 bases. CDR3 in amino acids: CASSPPGGQGVTEAFF. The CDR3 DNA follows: TGTGCCAGCAGCCCGCCCGGAGGCCAGGGGGTTACTGAAGCTTTCTTT.

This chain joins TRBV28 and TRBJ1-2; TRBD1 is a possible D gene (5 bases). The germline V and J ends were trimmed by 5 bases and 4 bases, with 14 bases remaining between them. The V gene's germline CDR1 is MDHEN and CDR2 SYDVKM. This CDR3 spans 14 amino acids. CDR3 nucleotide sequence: TGTGCCAGCAGTGGGGGAGGGCTGGTCTATGGCTACACCTTC. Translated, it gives CASSGGGLVYGYTF.

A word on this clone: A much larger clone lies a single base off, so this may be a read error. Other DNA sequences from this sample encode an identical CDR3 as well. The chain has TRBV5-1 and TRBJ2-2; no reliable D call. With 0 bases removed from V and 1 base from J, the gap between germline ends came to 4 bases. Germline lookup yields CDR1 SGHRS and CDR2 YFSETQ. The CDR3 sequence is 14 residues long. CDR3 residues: CASSLDGNTGELFF. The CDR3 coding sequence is TGCGCCAGCAGCTTGGACGGGAACACCGGGGAGCTGTTTTTT.